Following are 18 T cell receptor beta chains from one sample sequenced in a study of T cell responses to AZD1222 COVID-19 vaccine. Clones were sequenced by immunoSEQ multiplex PCR, and TCRdb holds only the in-frame ones, with some missing. The data show approximately 150,000 clones, about 90% seen once. The sequencing here drew on peripheral blood, taken 28 days after the second AZD1222 dose. Every receptor here comes from an adult who received the AZD1222 COVID-19 vaccine.

Only one count was recorded for this clone. This rearrangement joins TRBV28 to TRBJ1-1; D ambiguous. CDR1 MDHEN and CDR2 SYDVKM come from the germline V gene. The CDR3 totals 13 residues. V was shortened by 3 bases and J by 1 base, with 6 bases between the two germline ends. In nucleotides, the CDR3 is TGTGCCAGCAGTTTTATCGCGAACACTGAAGCTTTCTTT. Amino acids: CASSFIANTEAFF.

The chain uses TRBV28 and TRBJ1-5, with 12 bases identical to TRBD1. CDR1 is MDHEN, CDR2 SYDVKM, per germline. V lost 5 bases and J lost 7; bases outside the gene matches: 12. This CDR3 spans 17 amino acids. CDR3 residues: CASSEAGTGGVRQPQHF. CDR3 bases: TGTGCCAGCAGTGAAGCCGGGACAGGGGGCGTAAGGCAGCCCCAGCATTTT. Looking up the rest from reference TRBV28 and TRBJ1-5 gives the full variable domain: DVKVTQSSRYLVKRTGEKVFLECVQDMDHENMFWYRQDPGLGLRLIYFSYDVKMKEKGDIPEGYSVSREKKERFSLILESASTNQTSMYLCASSEAGTGGVRQPQHFGDGTRLSIL.

This chain links TRBV2 with TRBJ1-1; D is possibly TRBD1 (5 bases). V lost 6 bases to trimming and J lost 0 bases, with 14 bases between them. The germline V gene has CDR1 SNHLY and CDR2 FYNNEI. CDR3 length: 15 amino acids. Here the CDR3 DNA reads TGTGCCAGCAGAGGTGTGGCAGGGATGAACACTGAAGCTTTCTTT. It encodes CASRGVAGMNTEAFF.

This rearrangement joins TRBV13 to TRBJ1-5, with 7 positions matching TRBD1. V dropped 0 bases and J dropped 1; count of bases not matched to a gene: 3. The CDR3 length is 16 residues. Per germline, CDR1 PRHDT and CDR2 FYEKMQ (reference sequence). The CDR3 loop is CASSLGGRGSNQPQHF. CDR3 coding DNA: TGTGCCAGCAGCTTAGGGGGCAGGGGGAGCAATCAGCCCCAGCATTTT.

The chain recombines TRBV29-1 with TRBJ1-2; TRBD1 is a possible D gene (6 bases). The CDR3 runs 14 residues. V was trimmed by 4 bases and J by 2 bases, leaving 14 bases between them. CDR1 is SQVTM, CDR2 ANQGSEA, per germline. The CDR3 is CSVGTGQPNYGYTF. The CDR3 DNA reads TGCAGCGTTGGAACCGGACAGCCAAACTATGGCTACACCTTC.

The chain employs TRBV29-1 and TRBJ1-2; possible D gene TRBD1, 6 bases. This CDR3 is built from 16 residues. V dropped 0 bases and J dropped 3 bases, with 17 bases sitting between them. CDR1 SQVTM and CDR2 ANQGSEA come from the germline V gene. The CDR3 DNA is TGCAGCGTTGAAGACGGGGGTCGGGGGGCGGACTATGGCTACACCTTC. This sequence encodes CSVEDGGRGADYGYTF.

The rearrangement joins TRBV24-1 to TRBJ1-5; D not certain. The CDR3 contains 15 residues. Germline CDR1 is KGHDR and CDR2 is SFDVKD. The V end was cut by 3 bases, the J end by 5 bases, with 13 bases between. The CDR3 nucleotides read TGTGCCACCAGTGATCCTGACGAACGCGATCAGCCCCAGCATTTT. This encodes CATSDPDERDQPQHF.

The chain carries TRBV6-5 and TRBJ2-2; TRBD1 agrees at 8 bases. Germline V CDR1 and CDR2: MNHEY, SVGAGI. Losses at the gene ends were 7 bases for V and 2 bases for J; bases not matched to a gene: 6. CDR3 length: 15 residues. This CDR3 is CASKGTGPNTGELFF. As DNA, the CDR3 is TGTGCCAGCAAAGGGACAGGCCCTAACACCGGGGAGCTGTTTTTT.

The rearrangement uses TRBV9 and TRBJ2-3; D possibly corresponds to TRBD2 (7 bases). CDR1 SGDLS and CDR2 YYNGEE come from the germline V gene. V lost 0 bases and J 6 bases, leaving 17 bases between the germline ends. This CDR3 spans 16 amino acids. The CDR3 coding sequence is TGTGCCAGCAGCGTAGAGGTGGCGGGGGCTTTGGATACGCAGTATTTT. Its protein is CASSVEVAGALDTQYF. Supplemented by reference TRBV9 and TRBJ2-3, the full variable domain reads DSGVTQTPKHLITATGQRVTLRCSPRSGDLSVYWYQQSLDQGLQFLIQYYNGEERAKGNILERFSAQQFPDLHSELNLSSLELGDSALYFCASSVEVAGALDTQYFGPGTRLTVL.

The V gene is TRBV12-5, the J gene TRBJ2-1; 7 nucleotides agree with TRBD1. Germline CDR1 reads LGHNT; CDR2 reads FRNRAP. V lost 3 bases to trimming and J lost 2 bases; unmatched junction nucleotides: 13. CDR3 length: 18 amino acids. This CDR3 is CASGFSIMTGKAYNEQFF. CDR3 DNA: TGTGCTAGTGGTTTCTCGATCATGACAGGGAAGGCCTACAATGAGCAGTTCTTC.

This chain joins TRBV11-2 and TRBJ2-7, with 9 bases aligning to TRBD2. Germline CDR1 is SGHAT and CDR2 is FQNNGV. This CDR3 spans 15 amino acids. The trim removed 1 base at V and 1 base at J, leaving 2 bases unmatched. The CDR3 sequence is CASSLATSGSYEQYF. The CDR3 coding sequence is TGTGCCAGCAGCTTAGCGACTAGCGGTTCCTACGAGCAGTACTTC. The whole variable domain, remainder taken from reference TRBV11-2 and TRBJ2-7, is EAGVAQSPRYKIIEKRQSVAFWCNPISGHATLYWYQQILGQGPKLLIQFQNNGVVDDSQLPKDRFSAERLKGVDSTLKIQPAKLEDSAVYLCASSLATSGSYEQYFGPGTRLTVT.

The chain recombines TRBV28 with TRBJ1-1; 7 positions agree with TRBD1. Trimming took 0 bases from V and 3 from J; bases not matched to a gene: 4. The CDR3 is 15 residues long. CDR1 MDHEN and CDR2 SYDVKM come from the germline V gene. Here the CDR3 DNA reads TGTGCCAGCAGTTTATGGGGACAGACATACACTGAAGCTTTCTTT. This encodes CASSLWGQTYTEAFF.

CDR3 residues: CAISDPAGATDTQYF. The CDR3 region has the DNA TGTGCCATCAGTGACCCAGCGGGGGCCACAGATACGCAGTATTTT. V is TRBV10-3 and J is TRBJ2-3; 8 bases match TRBD2. The CDR3 length is 15 residues. Germline CDR1 is ENHRY and CDR2 is SYGVKD. Losses at the gene ends were 3 bases for V and 2 bases for J; bases not matched to a gene: 4.

The chain combines TRBV9 with TRBJ2-7, with D uncertain. V was cut by 0 bases and J by 0 bases, with 7 bases left in between. CDR1 is SGDLS and CDR2 is YYNGEE in the germline V gene. This CDR3 spans 14 amino acids. The CDR3 coding sequence is TGTGCCAGCAGCGTAGACAGTTTCTCCTACGAGCAGTACTTC. Translation: CASSVDSFSYEQYF.

The rearrangement joins TRBV7-2 to TRBJ2-1; D possibly corresponds to TRBD2 (5 bases). The V and J ends lost 6 bases and 0 bases respectively, with 12 bases between them. This CDR3 has 15 amino acids. Germline V gives CDR1 SGHTA, CDR2 FQGNSA. The DNA for the CDR3 is TGTGCCAGCAGACTTGGCGGGCCCTCCTACAATGAGCAGTTCTTC. Its protein is CASRLGGPSYNEQFF. Full variable domain (rest looked up from reference TRBV7-2 and TRBJ2-1): GAGVSQSPSNKVTEKGKDVELRCDPISGHTALYWYRQSLGQGLEFLIYFQGNSAPDKSGLPSDRFSAERTGGSVSTLTIQRTQQEDSAVYLCASRLGGPSYNEQFFGPGTRLTVL.

The rearrangement uses TRBV27 and TRBJ1-4; 7 nucleotides match TRBD1. CDR1 and CDR2 from the germline V gene are MNHEY and SMNVEV (reference sequence). V was clipped by 6 bases and J by 7 bases; unmatched bases: 14. CDR3 length: 16 amino acids. The CDR3 DNA sequence: TGTGCCAGCAGCCTGAGGGGGCGGTTCTTGGGTGAAAAACTGTTTTTT. This translates into CASSLRGRFLGEKLFF. Drawing the rest from reference TRBV27 and TRBJ1-4, the complete variable domain is EAQVTQNPRYLITVTGKKLTVTCSQNMNHEYMSWYRQDPGLGLRQIYYSMNVEVTDKGDVPEGYKVSRKEKRNFPLILESPSPNQTSLYFCASSLRGRFLGEKLFFGSGTQLSVL.

This chain uses TRBV29-1 with TRBJ1-2, with D tentatively TRBD1 (6 bases). Germline CDR1 is SQVTM and CDR2 is ANQGSEA. The V and J ends lost 4 bases and 4 bases respectively, with 16 bases between them. The CDR3 has 14 residues. CDR3 sequence: CSVVVVGGSYGYTF. In DNA form, the CDR3 reads TGCAGCGTTGTAGTCGTCGGGGGCAGCTATGGCTACACCTTC. Using reference TRBV29-1 and TRBJ1-2 for the parts outside the CDR3, the full variable domain is SAVISQKPSRDICQRGTSLTIQCQVDSQVTMMFWYRQQPGQSLTLIATANQGSEATYESGFVIDKFPISRPNLTFSTLTVSNMSPEDSSIYLCSVVVVGGSYGYTFGSGTRLTVV.

This chain connects TRBV12-3 or TRBV12-4 to TRBJ1-2; TRBD1 might be the D (5 bases). Trimming pared 3 bases from V and 8 bases from J, leaving 7 bases between. The CDR3 length is 11 residues. DNA of the CDR3: TGTGCCAGCAGTTTGAGACAGGGCTACACCTTC. As protein: CASSLRQGYTF.